The clone carrying this TCR beta chain is a singleton in its sample. This record comes from a study of shared clonotypes between healthy human individuals. Study-level background: Serving as donors were two women and a few men, whose ages spanned 18 to 49.

Germline CDR1 SEHNR, CDR2 FQNEAQ (reference sequence). Germline trimming cut 5 bases from V and 7 bases from J; bases unmatched to any gene: 14. The CDR3 is 16 residues long. Assay execution took place at the deep level. Generated by immunoSEQ multiplex PCR, the TCRdb table keeps only in-frame clones and is missing some. The profile shows about a million clones, 65% to 75% of them singletons. The chain joins TRBV7-9 to TRBJ2-1; 7 bases agree with TRBD2. Sequencing was carried out using memory CD4+ T cells sorted from blood. Subset meaning: CD45RA-negative fraction. The origin of this receptor is a man aged 18 to 29 in good health. Written as DNA, the CDR3 is TGTGCCAGCAGCCGACCGGGGGGTAGCGGGTTTAATGAGCAGTTCTTC. This sequence encodes CASSRPGGSGFNEQFF. The full variable domain, with the rest looked up from reference TRBV7-9 and TRBJ2-1, is DTGVSQNPRHKITKRGQNVTFRCDPISEHNRLYWYRQTLGQGPEFLTYFQNEAQLEKSRLLSDRFSAERPKGSFSTLEIQRTEQGDSAMYLCASSRPGGSGFNEQFFGPGTRLTVL.